Here is one T cell receptor (beta chain) with its context. What antigen it recognizes has not been identified. Base-call qualities are not available, and no considerably larger clone is one nucleotide away. The sample's time point, from its label and the paper: cycle 4 day 1 (C4D1), after about 6 weeks of nivolumab. Every trial patient had relapsed following autologous stem cell transplantation, and prior brentuximab vedotin exposure was what differed among cohorts A, B and C. A total of 56 patients with relapsed/refractory classical Hodgkin lymphoma made up the trial cohort, and each patient's best overall response was complete response, partial response or progressive disease. In the multi-cohort phase II CheckMate 205 trial, trial patients received single-agent nivolumab. An independent review committee assessed best overall response by applying the 2007 International Working Group response criteria. Trial PBMCs were obtained immediately prior to nivolumab initiation (C1D1) and on therapy at cycle 2 day 1 and cycle 4 day 1. Peripheral blood was collected in 8 mL Vacutainer Cell Preparation Tubes, from which PBMCs were isolated by centrifugation and then cryopreserved.

From the cysteine up to the phenylalanine, the CDR3 has a length of 15 residues. Only the CDR3 DNA stays, 45 bases, in frame from base 1. V ends up 4 bases short and J 3 bases short, with an unmatched junction base count of 8. The germline V gene encodes CDR1 SGHRS and CDR2 YFSETQ. The record originates from a study of PD-1 blockade in classical Hodgkin lymphoma (dated by TCRdb to the early 2020s). With respect to the entire study: Nivolumab dosing was 3 mg/kg intravenously every 2 weeks, continuing until either disease progression or unacceptable toxicity. A peripheral blood immune signature of response to PD-1 blockade in classical Hodgkin lymphoma was defined using TCR beta sequencing and CyTOF.

The Qiagen DNeasy kit was used to extract genomic DNA from unsorted PBMCs and from the negatively selected CD4+ and CD8+ fractions. Amplification of TCR beta CDR3 regions was done by immunoSEQ multiplex PCR with primers that anneal to V and J segments. A synthetic immune receptor repertoire was used to minimize amplification bias, and any remaining bias was removed computationally after sequencing. The study's processing was this. Repertoire diversity was quantified as the Shannon entropy index using custom Python scripts. Unsorted, CD4+ and CD8+ repertoires were examined separately, except in combined analyses, for which CD4+ and CD8+ sequences were merged in silico. A clone was considered expanded if an increase in frequency of at least 2-fold after treatment relative to C1D1 was found, and a pseudocount of 0.5 was applied to clones undetected at baseline. Singleton clones were defined as clones with 0 or 1 copy at C1D1, and non-singleton clones were defined as clones with 2 or more copies. Clones expanded in unsorted samples were assigned a CD4+, CD8+ or unknown annotation through matching of protein sequences in sorted samples from the same patient. Diversity changes from C1D1 to C4D1 were tested in paired samples using Wilcoxon tests. TCRdb took over this immuneACCESS table, retaining in-frame rearrangements with V and J assigned. Such tables are incomplete; in checked studies, under half of the missing clones stem from an unresolved V gene, and the remainder is unexplained. That table gives V, J and clone size, and the DNA gave D and trimming. The sample has over 15,000 clones on record, about 84% of them singletons. The ten biggest clones cover 22% of the sample.

General study outcomes and caveats: Diversity was lower in patients who began nivolumab less than 1 year after ASCT, so these patients were left out of later analyses to avoid confounding by immune reconstitution. Newly diagnosed patients were reported to have lower baseline TCR diversity than healthy donors, and relapsed/refractory patients were reported to have lower baseline TCR diversity still. CD4+ but not CD8+ TCR diversity rose significantly by C4D1 (p=0.0027 vs p=0.16), most apparent in complete responders (p=0.02). The study covered only a single clinical trial cohort, and the causes of the repertoire differences, possibly disease activity or prior therapy, were still not defined. Trial patients achieving complete response had baseline diversity similar to newly diagnosed patients, whereas partial responders and progressors had significantly lower diversity.

Material: peripheral blood mononuclear cells (PBMCs), obtained before the fourth cycle of nivolumab. The sequence is built from TRBV5-1 and TRBJ2-7, with 9 junctional bases fitting TRBD1. The TCR comes from a human donor with classical Hodgkin lymphoma. The DNA sequence is given as TGCGCCAGCAGCCCTCCACGGACAGGGGACTACGAGCAGTACTTC. Its product reads: CASSPPRTGDYEQYF.